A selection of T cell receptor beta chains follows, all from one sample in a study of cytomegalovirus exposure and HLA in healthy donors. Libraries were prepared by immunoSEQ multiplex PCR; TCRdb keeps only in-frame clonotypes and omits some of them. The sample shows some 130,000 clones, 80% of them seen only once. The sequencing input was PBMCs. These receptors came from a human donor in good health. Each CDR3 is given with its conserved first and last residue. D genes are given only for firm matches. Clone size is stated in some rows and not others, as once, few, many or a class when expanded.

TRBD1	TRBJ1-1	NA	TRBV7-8	TGTGCCAGCAGCACGTGGGACAGGAGACCTACGAACGAAGCTTTCTTT	CASSTWDRRPTNEAFF
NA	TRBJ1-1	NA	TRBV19	TGTGCCAGTACCCTGAGGGGACTCGACGGATACACTGAAGCTTTCTTT	CASTLRGLDGYTEAFF
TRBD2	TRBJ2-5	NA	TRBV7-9	TGTGCCAGCAGCTTATTCGAAGCGGGGGGGGAGACCCAGTACTTC	CASSLFEAGGETQYF
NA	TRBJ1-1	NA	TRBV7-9	TGTTCCAGCAGCCTGCTAGCGGCTGAAGCTTTCTTT	CSSSLLAAEAFF
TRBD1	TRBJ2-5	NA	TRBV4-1	TGCGCCAGCAGCCTGGTACAGGAGAGGGGGCGAGAGACCCAGTACTTC	CASSLVQERGRETQYF
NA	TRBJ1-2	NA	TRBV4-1	TGCGCCAGCAGCCAAGGGAGGGGTACTTATGGCTACACCTTC	CASSQGRGTYGYTF
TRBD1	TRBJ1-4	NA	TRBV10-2	TGCGCCAGCAGGGGACAGAACGAAAAACTGTTTTTT	CASRGQNEKLFF
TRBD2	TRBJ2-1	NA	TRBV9	TGTGCCAGCAGCGTAGAAAAGTGGACTAGCGGAGTCAATGAGCAGTTCTTC	CASSVEKWTSGVNEQFF
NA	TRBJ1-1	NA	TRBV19	TGTGCCAGTAGTAGAGTTGATAACACTGAAGCTTTCTTT	CASSRVDNTEAFF
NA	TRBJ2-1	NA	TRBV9	TGTGCCAGCAGCGGCGGGGACGGCTACAATGAGCAGTTCTTC	CASSGGDGYNEQFF
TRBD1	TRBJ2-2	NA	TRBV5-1	TGCGCCAGCAGCTTGCGACTTGACAGGGGATTTAACACCGGGGAGCTGTTTTTT	CASSLRLDRGFNTGELFF
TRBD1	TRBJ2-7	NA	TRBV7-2	TGTGCCAGCAGCCGGGACAGGGATACCTACGAGCAGTACTTC	CASSRDRDTYEQYF
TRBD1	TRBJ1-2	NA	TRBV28	TGTGCCAGCAGGGGGACAGGCGCAGGGGGCTACACCTTC	CASRGTGAGGYTF
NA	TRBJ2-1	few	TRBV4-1	TGCGCCAGCAGCCAAGTAGGGGCACGTTCCAATGAGCAGTTCTTC	CASSQVGARSNEQFF
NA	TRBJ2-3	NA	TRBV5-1	TGCGCCAGCAGCTTGGCGGGGAAAATCACAGATACGCAGTATTTT	CASSLAGKITDTQYF
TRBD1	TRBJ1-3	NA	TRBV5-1	TGCGCCAGCAGCTTGGTGGGGGACAGGGGGCGGAACACCATATATTTT	CASSLVGDRGRNTIYF
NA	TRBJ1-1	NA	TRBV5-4	TGTGCCAGCAGCCCGATGGGGGGTCGGGACACTGAAGCTTTCTTT	CASSPMGGRDTEAFF
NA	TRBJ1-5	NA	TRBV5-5	TGTGCCAGCACCATAGATAGCAATCAGCCCCAGCATTTT	CASTIDSNQPQHF
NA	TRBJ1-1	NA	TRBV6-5	TGTGCCAGCGGCTACGACAGGAACACTGAAGCTTTCTTT	CASGYDRNTEAFF
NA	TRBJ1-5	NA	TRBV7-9	TGTGCCAGCAGCTTGGTGGCAGGTCGCCAGCCCCAGCATTTT	CASSLVAGRQPQHF
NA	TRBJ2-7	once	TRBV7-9	TGTGCCAGCAGCCCCAAGGGGAAGGCCGAGCAGTACTTC	CASSPKGKAEQYF
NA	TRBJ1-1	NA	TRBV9	TGTGCCAGCAGCGTACAGAGGCACACTGAAGCTTTCTTT	CASSVQRHTEAFF
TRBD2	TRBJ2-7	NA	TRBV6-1	TGTGCCAGCAGTAATAGCGGGCAGAGCTCCTACGAGCAGTACTTC	CASSNSGQSSYEQYF
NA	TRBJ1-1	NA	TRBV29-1	TGCAGCGTTGAGCGGGCTTTGAACACTGAAGCTTTCTTT	CSVERALNTEAFF
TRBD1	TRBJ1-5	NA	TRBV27	TGTGCCAGCAGTTTCTATGGGACAGGGGATCAGCCCCAGCATTTT	CASSFYGTGDQPQHF
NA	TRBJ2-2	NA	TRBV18	TGTGCCAGCTCACCACTGCACACAACGAACACCGGGGAGCTGTTTTTT	CASSPLHTTNTGELFF
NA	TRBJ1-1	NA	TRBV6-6	TGTGCCAGCATTCCTAGGGGCTCGTCGAACACTGAAGCTTTCTTT	CASIPRGSSNTEAFF
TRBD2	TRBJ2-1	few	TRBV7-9	TGTGCCAGCAGCTCGGGGGGGTTTCCTGAACAGTTCTTC	CASSSGGFPEQFF
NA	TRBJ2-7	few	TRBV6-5	TGTGCCAGCAGTAGGGCAGGGACCTACGAGCAGTACTTC	CASSRAGTYEQYF
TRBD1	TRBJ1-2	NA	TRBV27	TGTGCCAGCAGTTTATCCAGGGGGGTCTATGGCTACACCTTC	CASSLSRGVYGYTF
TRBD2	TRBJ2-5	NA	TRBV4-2	TGTGCCAGCAGCCAAGAGATGGCGGGGGGAGGGGAGACCCAGTACTTC	CASSQEMAGGGETQYF
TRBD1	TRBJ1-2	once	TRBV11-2	TGTGCCAGCAGCTACGGGACAGGCGCATATGGCTACACCTTC	CASSYGTGAYGYTF
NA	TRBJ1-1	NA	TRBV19	TGTGCCAGTAGTATCCAGGGCCGTCCAAGCACTGAAGCTTTCTTT	CASSIQGRPSTEAFF
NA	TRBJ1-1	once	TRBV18	TGTGCCAGCTCACCGATCTCTACGAATACTGAAGCTTTCTTT	CASSPISTNTEAFF
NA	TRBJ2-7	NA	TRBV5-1	TGCGCCAGCAGCTTCCACACAGACTCCTACGAGCAGTACTTC	CASSFHTDSYEQYF
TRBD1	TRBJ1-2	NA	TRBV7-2	TGTGCCAGCAGCTTAGCGGGCCAGGGGGTGGAAGGCTACACCTTC	CASSLAGQGVEGYTF
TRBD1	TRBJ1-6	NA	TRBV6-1	TGTGCCAGCAGTGACCGGGACAGAAATTCACCCCTCCACTTT	CASSDRDRNSPLHF